The 6 T cell receptor beta chains listed next were all sequenced from one sample in a study of T cell responses to AZD1222 COVID-19 vaccine listed by TCRdb under 2021. The time point label on this specimen signifies: baseline before first vaccination. The library was generated by the immunoSEQ multiplex PCR assay. Held by TCRdb, this immuneACCESS table contains in-frame sequences only and omits some clones. Under half of the omission traces to an unresolved V gene where checked; the cause of the rest is unknown. The sample records approximately 91,000 clones, 70% to 90% of which are singletons. Roughly 15% of the sample rests with the top ten. The input for sequencing was peripheral blood, taken on day 0 of AZD1222 vaccination. These receptor sequences come from an adult in good health.

This clone has a handful of counts. V and J are TRBV19 and TRBJ1-2; 7 nucleotides line up with TRBD1. The CDR3 has 15 residues. The junction had 10 bases not matched to a gene; V was cut back by 3 bases and J by 6 bases. Germline CDR1 reads LNHDA; CDR2 reads SQIVND (reference sequence). The CDR3 DNA sequence: TGTGCCAGTAGTATTACTCGACAGGGAAGGGATGGCTACACCTTC. Its translation: CASSITRQGRDGYTF.

The chain carries TRBV5-1 and TRBJ2-6; 8 positions match TRBD1. This CDR3 contains 19 residues. Unmatched junction bases numbered 8, after V lost 0 bases and J lost 0 bases. Germline V gives CDR1 SGHRS, CDR2 YFSETQ. CDR3 region: CASSLGDRGGGSGANVLTF. The DNA of the CDR3 is TGCGCCAGCAGCTTGGGAGACAGGGGTGGAGGCTCTGGGGCCAACGTCCTGACTTTC.

The chain employs TRBV3-1 (or the pseudogene TRBV3-2) and TRBJ1-6, with D maybe TRBD1 (5 bases). CDR3 size: 14 residues. Germline lookup yields CDR1 LGHDT and CDR2 YNNKEL (reference sequence). V was shortened by 1 base and J by 4 bases, with 5 bases between the two germline ends. The CDR3 nucleotides read TGTGCCAGCAGCCAAGGGGGGTATAATTCACCCCTCCACTTT. Amino acids: CASSQGGYNSPLHF.

This chain connects TRBV19 to TRBJ2-1; 9 positions agree with TRBD1. With 7 bases clipped from V and 6 bases from J, the junction kept 10 bases outside the gene matches. Germline CDR1 LNHDA, CDR2 SQIVND (reference sequence). The CDR3 is 15 residues long. Here the CDR3 DNA reads TGTGCCAGTAAGTCTGTGGGACAGGGTAGCAATGAGCAGTTCTTC. Its translation is CASKSVGQGSNEQFF.

The gene calls are TRBV7-8 and TRBJ1-2, with D possibly TRBD1 on 5 matching bases. The CDR3 has 17 residues. V was pared by 5 bases and J by 4 bases, with 23 bases between. Germline values: CDR1 SGHVS, CDR2 FQNEAQ. The CDR3 nucleotides are TGTGCCAGCAGCCTAAGTAATACAGGATGGGGTGGCTATGGCTACACCTTC. Amino acids: CASSLSNTGWGGYGYTF.

By share, this clone ranks as medium-sized. This chain links TRBV7-9 with TRBJ1-2; TRBD1 aligns across 9 bases. V lost 3 bases to trimming and J lost 3 bases; unmatched junction nucleotides: 5. In germline, CDR1 is SEHNR, CDR2 FQNEAQ (reference sequence). CDR3 length equals 15 residues. The CDR3 reads CASSFGQGKDYGYTF. The DNA for the CDR3 is TGTGCCAGCAGCTTTGGACAGGGGAAGGACTATGGCTACACCTTC.